A selection of T cell receptor beta chains follows, all from one sample in a study of blood T cell repertoires in COVID-19. Profiled with immunoSEQ multiplex PCR; TCRdb holds only in-frame clones, not every one. This sample has some 190,000 clones, with 82% found just once. Material: peripheral blood. The receptors originated from a woman older than 75 with active or convalescent COVID-19. Both conserved end residues are part of each CDR3. D genes are given only for firm matches. Rows may omit the clone size; those that give it use once, few, many or a size class.

size	V	D	J	DNA	CDR3
-	TRBV18	TRBD1	TRBJ1-2	TGTGCCAGCTCCGGGACAGGATTTGACTATGGCTACACCTTC	CASSGTGFDYGYTF
-	TRBV6-2/TRBV6-3	TRBD1	TRBJ1-1	TGTGCCAGCAGTACCGGGACAGGGGTGCCCACTGAAGCTTTCTTT	CASSTGTGVPTEAFF
once	TRBV19	-	TRBJ2-1	TGTGCCAGTAGTCGGCAGGGCAACAATGAGCAGTTCTTC	CASSRQGNNEQFF
-	TRBV19	-	TRBJ1-5	TGTGCCAGTAGGGACCGACAGGCGGCATATCAGCCCCAGCATTTT	CASRDRQAAYQPQHF
-	TRBV19	TRBD2	TRBJ2-1	TGTGCCAGTAGTATTGGAAAACTAGCGGAACAGAGCTCCTACAATGAGCAGTTCTTC	CASSIGKLAEQSSYNEQFF
-	TRBV28	-	TRBJ2-7	TGTGCCAGCAGGAACACAGGGAACTTAGGTGAGCAGTACTTC	CASRNTGNLGEQYF
-	TRBV2	-	TRBJ2-7	TGTGCCAGCAGTAGGACTTCCCTGGAGCAGTACTTC	CASSRTSLEQYF
-	TRBV27	-	TRBJ2-7	TGTGCCAGCAGTTTAGGGGGCAGCCCCTACGAGCAGTACTTC	CASSLGGSPYEQYF
-	TRBV28	-	TRBJ2-3	TGTGCCAGCAGTTTTAGGGGGAGGGCCCTAGATACGCAGTATTTT	CASSFRGRALDTQYF
-	TRBV9	TRBD2	TRBJ2-1	TGTGCCAGCAGCTTAACTAGCGGGAGTAGGTATGAGCAGTTCTTC	CASSLTSGSRYEQFF
-	TRBV6-5	-	TRBJ2-3	TGTGCCAGCTCCTTTTCAGATACGCAGTATTTT	CASSFSDTQYF
-	TRBV24-1	-	TRBJ1-2	TGTGCCACCAGTGCCGGGGGGGAACAGACTACATATGGCTACACCTTC	CATSAGGEQTTYGYTF
-	TRBV5-1	TRBD1	TRBJ2-3	TGCGCCAGCGCCTCGGATCAGGGGGCAACAGATACGCAGTATTTT	CASASDQGATDTQYF
once	TRBV5-1	TRBD2	TRBJ2-3	TGCGCCAGCAGCTCGGGACTAGCGGGAGCAGACGCAGATACGCAGTATTTT	CASSSGLAGADADTQYF
-	TRBV10-2	-	TRBJ2-3	TGCGCCAGCAGTGAGTCTATCTTTGGACAGCAGACCACAGATACGCAGTATTTT	CASSESIFGQQTTDTQYF
-	TRBV19	-	TRBJ2-2	TGTGCCAGTACAAGGGGTTCTGGCACCGGGGAGCTGTTTTTT	CASTRGSGTGELFF
-	TRBV14	TRBD2	TRBJ2-5	TGTGCCAGCAGCCCCAGACTAGCGGGAGTTGGGGAGACCCAGTACTTC	CASSPRLAGVGETQYF
-	TRBV2	TRBD1	TRBJ1-2	TGTGCCAGCAGTTCCTTAGGAGGAGGGGGCGTTGAGGTCTATGGCTACACCTTC	CASSSLGGGGVEVYGYTF
-	TRBV7-2	TRBD1	TRBJ1-2	TGTGCCAGCAGCTTAGCTGGGACAGGGGAACACTATGGCTACACCTTC	CASSLAGTGEHYGYTF
once	TRBV5-4	TRBD1	TRBJ1-2	TGTGCCAGCAGCTTGACCAGGGGGAACTATGGCTACACCTTC	CASSLTRGNYGYTF
-	TRBV28	TRBD1	TRBJ1-4	TGTGCCAGCAGTACTAGACAGGGGGCTTTGGAAAAACTGTTTTTT	CASSTRQGALEKLFF
-	TRBV6-6	TRBD1	TRBJ1-2	TGTGCCAGCAGTCTGGACAGGAGCGGCTACACCTTC	CASSLDRSGYTF
once	TRBV6-6	-	TRBJ1-2	TGTGCCAGCAGTGGACATCTCGGCCCGCTCTATGGCTACACCTTC	CASSGHLGPLYGYTF
few	TRBV19	-	TRBJ2-7	TGTGCCAGTAGTGGCCAGACTAGTGGAATCCACGAGCAGTACTTC	CASSGQTSGIHEQYF
once	TRBV5-8	-	TRBJ2-2	TGTGCCAGCAGGCCAGCAGGGACCGGGGAGCTGTTTTTT	CASRPAGTGELFF
-	TRBV9	TRBD1	TRBJ1-1	TGTGCCAGCAGCGTAGCTTGGACAGGGTTAAGTGGGAGCCCTGAAGCTTTCTTT	CASSVAWTGLSGSPEAFF
-	TRBV5-1	TRBD1	TRBJ1-1	TGCGCCAGCAGCTCGGGACAGGGCTTGGGCACTGAAGCTTTCTTT	CASSSGQGLGTEAFF
-	TRBV19	-	TRBJ2-4	TGTGCCAGTAGTATTCTAGCGACCAAAAACATTCAGTACTTC	CASSILATKNIQYF
few	TRBV7-2	-	TRBJ1-5	TGTGCCAGCATCTCCCGGAGCGGGGGTAATCAGCCCCAGCATTTT	CASISRSGGNQPQHF
-	TRBV14	-	TRBJ1-3	TGTGCCAGCAGCCAAGCTCGGGGAAACACCATATATTTT	CASSQARGNTIYF
-	TRBV5-1	TRBD2	TRBJ2-3	TGCGCCAGCAGCCCGGCCTTAGCGGGAGAACCAGATACGCAGTATTTT	CASSPALAGEPDTQYF
-	TRBV6-4	TRBD2	TRBJ2-3	TGTGCCAGCAGTGACTCAGGAACTAGCGGGAGTTTAACAGATACGCAGTATTTT	CASSDSGTSGSLTDTQYF
-	TRBV5-1	-	TRBJ1-1	TGCGCCAGCAGCCATGGCTCGGGGGGTGAAGCTTTCTTT	CASSHGSGGEAFF
-	TRBV10-3	-	TRBJ1-2	TGTGCCATCAGTGCCCCGGGACAACATGACTATGGCTACACCTTC	CAISAPGQHDYGYTF
-	TRBV19	-	TRBJ1-1	TGTGCCAGTAGTATCCCCCACAGGAGTAGCGCTTTCTTT	CASSIPHRSSAFF
once	TRBV19	-	TRBJ1-5	TGTGCCAGTACCGTAAAGATCGGGTCGGGCAATCAGCCCCAGCATTTT	CASTVKIGSGNQPQHF
-	TRBV6-5	-	TRBJ2-1	TGTGCCAGCAGGGAGTACAATGAGCAGTTCTTC	CASREYNEQFF
-	TRBV7-2	-	TRBJ1-4	TGTGCCAGCAGCCGGGGACTGCTCAATGAAAAACTGTTTTTT	CASSRGLLNEKLFF
-	TRBV5-1	TRBD1	TRBJ2-5	TGCGCCAGCAGCGGCGGGACAGGGGGCTCGGAGGAGACCCAGTACTTC	CASSGGTGGSEETQYF
-	TRBV27	-	TRBJ2-2	TGTGCCAGCAGTTTGGGCGGGTGGAACACCGGGGAGCTGTTTTTT	CASSLGGWNTGELFF
-	TRBV3-1/TRBV3-2	TRBD1	TRBJ2-2	TGTGCCAGCTGTCAGGGGGAATCGGGCACCGGGGAGCTGTTTTTT	CASCQGESGTGELFF
once	TRBV27	-	TRBJ2-2	TGTGCCAGCAGGGTCGGTGCATCCGACACCGGGGAGCTGTTTTTT	CASRVGASDTGELFF